These 4 T cell receptor beta chains came from one sample sequenced in a study of blood T cells in healthy people across ages. Next came a second PCR, run for about 7 to 12 cycles, which used a sample-barcoded 5' primer along with a J-beta primer mix. TCRdb reprocessed the 5' RACE reads via MiXCR and lists one record per CDR3 protein. The sample records fewer than 600,000 distinct CDR3 sequences, around 27% being singletons. This sample also appeared in a second study, on T cells of mothers and their children.

The sample comprised blood. All receptors come from a boy aged 2 to 10 in good health.

This sequence joins TRBV27 and TRBJ1-5; no definite D call. This CDR3 has 14 amino acids. CDR1 is MNHEY, CDR2 SMNVEV, per germline (reference sequence). The V gene lost 6 bases and the J gene lost 11 bases, with 20 bases spanning the gap. This CDR3 reads CASSQSGDLWSQHF. DNA of the CDR3: TGTGCCAGCAGCCAGTCAGGAGACCTTTGGTCCCAGCATTTT.

This clonotype was seen only a few times. The chain recombines TRBV5-5 with TRBJ2-5, with 7 bases identical to TRBD2. The V and J ends lost 3 bases and 1 base, in that order; junction bases with no gene match: 3. Germline values: CDR1 SGHKS, CDR2 YYEKEE (reference sequence). This CDR3 comprises 14 residues. In nucleotides, the CDR3 is TGTGCCAGCAGCTGGACTAGACCCCAAGAGACCCAGTACTTC. Translating it yields CASSWTRPQETQYF.

The rearrangement uses TRBV12-5 and TRBJ1-6, with D perhaps matching TRBD1 (6 bases). V shed 3 bases and J shed 9 bases, with 18 bases lying between them. The CDR3 is made up of 16 amino acids. CDR1 and CDR2 (germline): LGHNT, FRNRAP. As DNA, the CDR3 is TGTGCTAGTGGTTTCAGGGGTTTTGGCATTGGTTCACCCCTCCACTTT. As protein: CASGFRGFGIGSPLHF.

The CDR3 loop reads CSVRTSSANTEAFF. CDR3 sequence (DNA): TGCAGCGTTAGGACTTCCTCAGCCAACACTGAAGCTTTCTTT. The chain joins TRBV29-1 to TRBJ1-1, with D unresolved. The CDR3 totals 14 residues. V shed 5 bases and J shed 2 bases, with 15 bases lying between them. CDR1 and CDR2 (germline): SQVTM, ANQGSEA. The full variable domain, completed using reference TRBV29-1 and TRBJ1-1, is SAVISQKPSRDICQRGTSLTIQCQVDSQVTMMFWYRQQPGQSLTLIATANQGSEATYESGFVIDKFPISRPNLTFSTLTVSNMSPEDSSIYLCSVRTSSANTEAFFGQGTRLTVV.